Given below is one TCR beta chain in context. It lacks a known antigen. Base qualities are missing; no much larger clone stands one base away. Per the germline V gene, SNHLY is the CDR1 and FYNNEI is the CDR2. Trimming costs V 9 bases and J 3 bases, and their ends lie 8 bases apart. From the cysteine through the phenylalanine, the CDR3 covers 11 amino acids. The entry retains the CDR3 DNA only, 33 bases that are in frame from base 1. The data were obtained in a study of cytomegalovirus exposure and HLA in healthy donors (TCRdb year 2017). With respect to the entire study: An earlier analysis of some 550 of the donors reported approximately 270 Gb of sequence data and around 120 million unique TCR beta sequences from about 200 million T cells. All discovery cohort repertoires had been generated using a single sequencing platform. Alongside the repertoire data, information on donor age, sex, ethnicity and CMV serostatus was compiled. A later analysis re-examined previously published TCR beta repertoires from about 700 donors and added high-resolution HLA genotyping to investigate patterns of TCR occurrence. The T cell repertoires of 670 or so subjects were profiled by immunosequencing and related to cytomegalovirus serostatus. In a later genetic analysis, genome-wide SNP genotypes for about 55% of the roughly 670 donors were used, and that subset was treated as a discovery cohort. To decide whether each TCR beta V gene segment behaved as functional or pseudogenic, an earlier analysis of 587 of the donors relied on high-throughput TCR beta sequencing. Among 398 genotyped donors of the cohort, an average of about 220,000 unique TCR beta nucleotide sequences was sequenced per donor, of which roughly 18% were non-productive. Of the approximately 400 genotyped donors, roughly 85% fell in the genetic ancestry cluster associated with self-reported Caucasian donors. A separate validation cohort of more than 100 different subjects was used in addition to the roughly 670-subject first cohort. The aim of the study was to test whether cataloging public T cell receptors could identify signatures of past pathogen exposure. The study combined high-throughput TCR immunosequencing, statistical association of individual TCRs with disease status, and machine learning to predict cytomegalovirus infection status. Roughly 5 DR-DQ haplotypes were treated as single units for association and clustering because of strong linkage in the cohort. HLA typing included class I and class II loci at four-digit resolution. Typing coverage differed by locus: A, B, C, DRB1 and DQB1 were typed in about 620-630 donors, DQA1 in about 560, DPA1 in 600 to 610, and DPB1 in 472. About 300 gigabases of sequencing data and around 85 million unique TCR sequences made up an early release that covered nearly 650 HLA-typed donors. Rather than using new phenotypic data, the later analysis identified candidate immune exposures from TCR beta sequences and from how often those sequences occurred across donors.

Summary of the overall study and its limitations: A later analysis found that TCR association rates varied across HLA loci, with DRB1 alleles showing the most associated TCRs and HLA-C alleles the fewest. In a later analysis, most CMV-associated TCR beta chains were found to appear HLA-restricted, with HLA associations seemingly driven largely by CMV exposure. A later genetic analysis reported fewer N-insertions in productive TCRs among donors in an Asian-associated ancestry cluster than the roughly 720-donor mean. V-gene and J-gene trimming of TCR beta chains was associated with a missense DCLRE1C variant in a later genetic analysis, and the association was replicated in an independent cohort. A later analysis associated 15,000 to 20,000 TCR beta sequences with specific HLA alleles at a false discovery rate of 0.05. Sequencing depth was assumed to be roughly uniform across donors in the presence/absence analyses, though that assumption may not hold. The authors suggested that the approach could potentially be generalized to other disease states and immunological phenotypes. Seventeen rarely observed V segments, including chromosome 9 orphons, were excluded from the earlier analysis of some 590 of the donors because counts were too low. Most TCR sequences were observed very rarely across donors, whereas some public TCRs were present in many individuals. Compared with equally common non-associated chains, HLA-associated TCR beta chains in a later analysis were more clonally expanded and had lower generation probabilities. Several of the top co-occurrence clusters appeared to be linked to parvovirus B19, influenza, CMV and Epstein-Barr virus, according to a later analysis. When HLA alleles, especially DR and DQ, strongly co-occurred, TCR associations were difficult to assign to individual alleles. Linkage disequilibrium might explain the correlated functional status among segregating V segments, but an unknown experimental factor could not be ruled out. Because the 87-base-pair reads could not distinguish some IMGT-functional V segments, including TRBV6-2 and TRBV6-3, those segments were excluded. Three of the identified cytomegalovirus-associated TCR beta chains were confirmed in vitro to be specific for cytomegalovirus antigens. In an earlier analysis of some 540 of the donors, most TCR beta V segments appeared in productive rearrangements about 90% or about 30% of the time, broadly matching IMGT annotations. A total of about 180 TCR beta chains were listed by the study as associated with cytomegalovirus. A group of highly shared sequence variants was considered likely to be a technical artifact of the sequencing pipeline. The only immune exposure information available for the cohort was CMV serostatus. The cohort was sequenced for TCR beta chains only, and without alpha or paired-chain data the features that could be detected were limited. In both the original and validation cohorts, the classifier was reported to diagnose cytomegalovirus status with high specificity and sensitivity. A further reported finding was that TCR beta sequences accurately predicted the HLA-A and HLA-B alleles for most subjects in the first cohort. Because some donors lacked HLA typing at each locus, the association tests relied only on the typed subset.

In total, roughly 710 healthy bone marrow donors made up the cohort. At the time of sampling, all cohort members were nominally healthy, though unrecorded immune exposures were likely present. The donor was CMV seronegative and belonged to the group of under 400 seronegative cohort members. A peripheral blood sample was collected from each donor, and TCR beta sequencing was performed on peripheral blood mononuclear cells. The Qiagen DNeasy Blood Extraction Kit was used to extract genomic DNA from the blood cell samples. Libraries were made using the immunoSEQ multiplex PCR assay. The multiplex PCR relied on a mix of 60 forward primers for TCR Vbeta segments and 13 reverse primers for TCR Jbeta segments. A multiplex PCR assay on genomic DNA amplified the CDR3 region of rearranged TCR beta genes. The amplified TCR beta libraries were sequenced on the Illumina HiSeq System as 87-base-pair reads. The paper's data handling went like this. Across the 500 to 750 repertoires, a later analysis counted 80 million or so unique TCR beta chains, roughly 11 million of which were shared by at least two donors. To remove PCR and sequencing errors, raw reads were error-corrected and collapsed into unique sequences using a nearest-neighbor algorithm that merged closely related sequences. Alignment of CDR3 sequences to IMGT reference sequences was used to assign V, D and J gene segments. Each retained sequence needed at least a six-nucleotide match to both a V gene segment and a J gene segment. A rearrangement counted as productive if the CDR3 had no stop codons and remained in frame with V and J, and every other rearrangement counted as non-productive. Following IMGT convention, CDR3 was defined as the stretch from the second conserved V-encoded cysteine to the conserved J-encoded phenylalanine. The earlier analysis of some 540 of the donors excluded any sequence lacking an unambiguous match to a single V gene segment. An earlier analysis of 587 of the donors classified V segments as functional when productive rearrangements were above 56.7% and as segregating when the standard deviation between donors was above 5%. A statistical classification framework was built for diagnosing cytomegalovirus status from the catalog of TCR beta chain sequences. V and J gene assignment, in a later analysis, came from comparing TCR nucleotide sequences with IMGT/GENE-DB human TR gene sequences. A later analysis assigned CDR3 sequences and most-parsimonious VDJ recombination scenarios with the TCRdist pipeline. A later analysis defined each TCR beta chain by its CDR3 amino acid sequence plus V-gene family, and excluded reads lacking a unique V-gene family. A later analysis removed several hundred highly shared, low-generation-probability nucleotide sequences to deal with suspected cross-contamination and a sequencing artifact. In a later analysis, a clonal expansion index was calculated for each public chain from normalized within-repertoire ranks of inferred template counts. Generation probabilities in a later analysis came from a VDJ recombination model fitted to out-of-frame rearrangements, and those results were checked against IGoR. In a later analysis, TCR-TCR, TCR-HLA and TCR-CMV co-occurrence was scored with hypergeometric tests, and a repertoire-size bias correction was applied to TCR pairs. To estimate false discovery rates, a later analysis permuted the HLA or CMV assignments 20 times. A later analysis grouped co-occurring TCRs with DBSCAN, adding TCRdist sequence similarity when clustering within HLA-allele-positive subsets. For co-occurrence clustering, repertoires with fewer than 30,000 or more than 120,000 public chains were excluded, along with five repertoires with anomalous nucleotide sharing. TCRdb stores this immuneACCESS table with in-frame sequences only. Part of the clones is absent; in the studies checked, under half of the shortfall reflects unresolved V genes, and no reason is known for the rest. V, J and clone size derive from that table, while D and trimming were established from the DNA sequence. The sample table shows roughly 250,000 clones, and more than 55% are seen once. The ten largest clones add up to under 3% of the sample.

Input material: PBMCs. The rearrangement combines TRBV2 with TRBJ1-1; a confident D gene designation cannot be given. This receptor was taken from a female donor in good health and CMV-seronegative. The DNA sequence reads TGTGCCAGTTTTCGGGACACTGAAGCTTTCTTT. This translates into CASFRDTEAFF.